The T cell receptor beta chain described here comes from a study of shared clonotypes between healthy human individuals. Each cell subset's genomic DNA was divided evenly among several immunoSEQ plates. TCRdb's table, derived via immunoSEQ multiplex PCR, lists solely in-frame clones and lacks some. The data contain some 2.1 million clones, approximately 94% of them singletons. Notes on the study in general: In having few donors, the study represented limited genetic and exposure-history diversity. Relative to their counterparts shared across all four donors, non-shared clonotypes exhibited diminished generation probabilities. The expectation was that sequencing depth would affect clonotype sharing among donors.

This CDR3 is 21 amino acids long. Unmatched junction bases numbered 14, after V lost 0 bases and J lost 2 bases. Germline V gene data show CDR1 as SNHLY and CDR2 as FYNNEI. Turning to this clone: No antigen is known for it.

The naive CD8 subset, CD45RO-negative cells positively selected for CCR7, excluded terminally differentiated effector memory CD45RA+ cells. The sequence was collected from a man younger than 30 in good health. The sample taken for sequencing was naive CD8+ T cells sorted from blood. V usage is TRBV2 and J usage is TRBJ2-1; 12 positions agree with TRBD2. As DNA, the CDR3 is TGTGCCAGCAGTGAAGCCGCTTTAACTAGCGGGAGGTCGTATGCCTACAATGAGCAGTTCTTC. Its translation is CASSEAALTSGRSYAYNEQFF.